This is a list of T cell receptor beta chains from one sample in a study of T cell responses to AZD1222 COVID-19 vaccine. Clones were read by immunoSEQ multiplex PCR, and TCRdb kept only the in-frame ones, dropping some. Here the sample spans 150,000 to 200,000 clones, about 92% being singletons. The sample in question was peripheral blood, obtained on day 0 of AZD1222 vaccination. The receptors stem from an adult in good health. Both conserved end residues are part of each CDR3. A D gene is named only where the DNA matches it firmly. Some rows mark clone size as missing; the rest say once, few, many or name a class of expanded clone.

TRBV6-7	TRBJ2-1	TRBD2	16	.	CASSYFGLAGGCEQFF	TGTGCCAGCAGTTACTTCGGGCTAGCGGGGGGGTGTGAGCAGTTCTTC
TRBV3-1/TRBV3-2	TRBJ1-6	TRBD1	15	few	CASSRRTGGNSPLHF	TGTGCCAGCAGCCGAAGGACAGGGGGGAATTCACCCCTCCACTTT
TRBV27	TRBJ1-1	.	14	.	CASTDTGMWTEAFF	TGTGCCAGCACCGACACGGGGATGTGGACTGAAGCTTTCTTT
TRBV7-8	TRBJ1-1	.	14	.	CASSLEALNTEAFF	TGTGCCAGCAGCTTAGAGGCCTTGAACACTGAAGCTTTCTTT
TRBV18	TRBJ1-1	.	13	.	CASSPRGSTEAFF	TGTGCCAGCTCACCGAGGGGGAGTACTGAAGCTTTCTTT
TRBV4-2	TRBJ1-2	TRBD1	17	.	CASSQDITRGHDYGYTF	TGTGCCAGCAGCCAAGATATTACCAGGGGGCATGACTATGGCTACACCTTC
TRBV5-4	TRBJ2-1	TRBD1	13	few	CASSGQGVDEQFF	TGTGCCAGCAGCGGACAGGGTGTGGATGAGCAGTTCTTC
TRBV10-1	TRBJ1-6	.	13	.	CASSGSYNSPLHF	TGCGCCAGCAGTGGATCCTATAATTCACCCCTCCACTTT
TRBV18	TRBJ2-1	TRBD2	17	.	CASSPPSGLAGYNEQFF	TGTGCCAGCTCACCACCGTCGGGGCTAGCGGGGTACAATGAGCAGTTCTTC
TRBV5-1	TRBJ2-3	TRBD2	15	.	CASSLGDYDTDTQYF	TGCGCCAGCAGCTTGGGGGACTACGACACAGATACGCAGTATTTT
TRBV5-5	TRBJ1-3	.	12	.	CASSFGRNTIYF	TGTGCCAGCAGCTTTGGGAGAAACACCATATATTTT
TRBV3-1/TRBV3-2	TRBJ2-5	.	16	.	CASSQDPVPGQETQYF	TGTGCCAGCAGCCAAGATCCGGTCCCAGGACAAGAGACCCAGTACTTC
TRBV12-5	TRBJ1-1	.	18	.	CASGLVIGRTVMNTEAFF	TGTGCTAGTGGTTTGGTGATTGGCCGGACAGTAATGAACACTGAAGCTTTCTTT
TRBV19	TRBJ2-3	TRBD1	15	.	CASSRETGGRDTQYF	TGTGCCAGTAGTAGGGAAACAGGGGGCCGAGATACGCAGTATTTT
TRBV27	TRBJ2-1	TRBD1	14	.	CASNRDRAYNEQFF	TGTGCCAGCAACCGGGACAGGGCGTACAATGAGCAGTTCTTC
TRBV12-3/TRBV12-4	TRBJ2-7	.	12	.	CASRGGSYEQYF	TGTGCCAGCAGAGGGGGGTCCTACGAGCAGTACTTC
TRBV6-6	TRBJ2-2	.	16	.	CASSYPTGTYTGELFF	TGTGCCAGCAGTTACCCAACAGGGACCTACACCGGGGAGCTGTTTTTT
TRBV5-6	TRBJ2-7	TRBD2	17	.	CASSLMTPAGAPYEQYF	TGTGCCAGCAGCTTGATGACTCCAGCGGGGGCCCCCTACGAGCAGTACTTC
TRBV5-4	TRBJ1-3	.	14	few	CASSLDGSGNTIYF	TGTGCCAGCAGCTTGGACGGGTCTGGAAACACCATATATTTT
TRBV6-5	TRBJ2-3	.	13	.	CASRAGHTDTQYF	TGTGCCAGCAGAGCAGGGCACACAGATACGCAGTATTTT
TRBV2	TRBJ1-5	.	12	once	CASSIQGEAQHF	TGTGCCAGCAGTATTCAGGGTGAGGCCCAGCATTTT
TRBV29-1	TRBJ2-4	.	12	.	CSVGKVGNIQYF	TGCAGCGTTGGCAAGGTCGGAAACATTCAGTACTTC
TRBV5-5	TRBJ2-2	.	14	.	CASSLRLAPGELFF	TGTGCCAGCAGCTTGCGGCTAGCTCCCGGGGAGCTGTTTTTT
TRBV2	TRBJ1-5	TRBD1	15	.	CASSESRGVYQPQHF	TGTGCCAGCAGTGAGAGCAGGGGGGTTTATCAGCCCCAGCATTTT
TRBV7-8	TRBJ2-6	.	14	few	CASSPHSGANVLTF	TGTGCCAGCAGCCCTCACTCTGGGGCCAACGTCCTGACTTTC
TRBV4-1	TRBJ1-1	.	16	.	CASSQESQKSNTEAFF	TGCGCCAGCAGCCAAGAGAGCCAAAAGTCGAACACTGAAGCTTTCTTT
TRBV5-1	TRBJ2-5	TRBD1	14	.	CASSSGTAEETQYF	TGCGCCAGCAGCTCAGGGACAGCGGAAGAGACCCAGTACTTC
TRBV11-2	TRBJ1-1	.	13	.	CASRKTGDTEAFF	TGTGCCAGCAGGAAGACTGGGGACACTGAAGCTTTCTTT
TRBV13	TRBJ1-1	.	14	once	CASSLGGETLEAFF	TGTGCCAGCAGCTTAGGGGGAGAGACGCTTGAAGCTTTCTTT
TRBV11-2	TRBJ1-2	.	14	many	CASSLGPNGYGYTF	TGTGCCAGCAGCTTAGGGCCTAACGGGTATGGCTACACCTTC
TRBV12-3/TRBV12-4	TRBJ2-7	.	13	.	CASSSSSGYEQYF	TGTGCCAGCAGTTCAAGCTCGGGCTACGAGCAGTACTTC
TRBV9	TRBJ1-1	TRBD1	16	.	CASSVAETTGYTEAFF	TGTGCCAGCAGCGTAGCCGAAACGACAGGGTACACTGAAGCTTTCTTT
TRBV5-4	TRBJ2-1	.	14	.	CASSLVGRASEQFF	TGTGCCAGCAGCTTGGTTGGCAGGGCTAGTGAGCAGTTCTTC
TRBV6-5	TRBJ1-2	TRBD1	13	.	CASSPTGDYGYTF	TGTGCCAGCAGCCCCACAGGGGATTATGGCTACACCTTC
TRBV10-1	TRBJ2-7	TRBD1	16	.	CASSRYGTVNSYEQYF	TGCGCCAGCAGTCGATACGGGACAGTGAACTCCTACGAGCAGTACTTC
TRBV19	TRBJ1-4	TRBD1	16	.	CASSKTGFATNEKLFF	TGTGCCAGTAGCAAGACAGGGTTCGCAACTAATGAAAAACTGTTTTTT
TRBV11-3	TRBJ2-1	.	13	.	CASSLEGLNEQFF	TGTGCCAGCAGCTTAGAGGGACTCAATGAGCAGTTCTTC
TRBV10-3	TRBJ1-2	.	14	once	CAISESMVDYGYTF	TGTGCCATCAGTGAGTCGATGGTTGACTATGGCTACACCTTC
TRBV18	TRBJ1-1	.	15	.	CASSLTGTGNTEAFF	TGTGCCAGCTCACTCACCGGGACTGGGAACACTGAAGCTTTCTTT
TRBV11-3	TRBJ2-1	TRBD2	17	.	CASSPAGGLSSYNEQFF	TGTGCCAGCAGCCCCGCGGGGGGACTCAGCTCCTACAATGAGCAGTTCTTC
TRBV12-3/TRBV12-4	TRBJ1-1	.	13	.	CASSSFMNTEAFF	TGTGCCAGCAGTTCATTTATGAACACTGAAGCTTTCTTT
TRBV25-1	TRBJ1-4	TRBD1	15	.	CASSEWSGGIEKLFF	TGTGCCAGCAGTGAATGGTCAGGGGGCATTGAAAAACTGTTTTTT
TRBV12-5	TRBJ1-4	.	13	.	CASGPPEGGKLFF	TGTGCTAGTGGTCCCCCTGAGGGCGGAAAACTGTTTTTT
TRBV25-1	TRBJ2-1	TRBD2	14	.	CASSTNRAGDEQFF	TGTGCCAGCAGCACTAATAGGGCGGGGGATGAGCAGTTCTTC
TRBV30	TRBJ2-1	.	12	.	CAWSVTGGEQFF	TGTGCCTGGAGTGTAACCGGTGGGGAGCAGTTCTTC
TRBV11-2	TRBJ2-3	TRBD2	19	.	CASSLETPWERGGRDTQYF	TGTGCCAGCAGCTTAGAAACCCCCTGGGAGCGGGGGGGCCGGGATACGCAGTATTTT
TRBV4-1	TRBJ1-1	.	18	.	CASSQVLGGGLQPTEAFF	TGCGCCAGCAGCCAAGTGTTGGGAGGGGGACTACAACCCACTGAAGCTTTCTTT
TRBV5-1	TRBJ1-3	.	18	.	CASSLAVVGGLTGNTIYF	TGCGCCAGCAGCTTGGCCGTAGTGGGGGGCTTAACTGGAAACACCATATATTTT
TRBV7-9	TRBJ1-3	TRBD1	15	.	CASSEGQGSGNTIYF	TGTGCCAGCAGTGAGGGACAGGGCTCTGGAAACACCATATATTTT
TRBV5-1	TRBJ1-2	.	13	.	CASSLMAGYGYTF	TGCGCCAGCAGCTTGATGGCGGGCTATGGCTACACCTTC
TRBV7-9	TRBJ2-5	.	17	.	CASSSGWQGRFQETQYF	TGTGCCAGCAGCTCCGGGTGGCAGGGACGATTCCAAGAGACCCAGTACTTC
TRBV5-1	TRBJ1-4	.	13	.	CASSGTTNEKLFF	TGCGCCAGCAGCGGGACAACTAATGAAAAACTGTTTTTT
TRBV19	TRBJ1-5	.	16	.	CASSIDQEGPEPRQHF	TGTGCCAGTAGTATAGATCAGGAGGGTCCCGAACCGCGCCAGCATTTT
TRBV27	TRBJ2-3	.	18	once	CASRRRLEGRTITDTQYF	TGTGCCAGCAGGCGACGGTTGGAGGGCCGAACAATAACAGATACGCAGTATTTT
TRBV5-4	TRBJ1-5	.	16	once	CASGRKNTVLNQPQHF	TGTGCCAGCGGCCGGAAAAACACAGTGTTAAATCAGCCCCAGCATTTT
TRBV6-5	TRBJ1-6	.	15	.	CASSYSGQQNSPLHF	TGTGCCAGCAGTTACTCGGGGCAGCAGAATTCACCCCTCCACTTT
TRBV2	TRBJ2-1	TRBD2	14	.	CASSPTAGANEQFF	TGTGCCAGCAGTCCCACAGCGGGAGCCAATGAGCAGTTCTTC
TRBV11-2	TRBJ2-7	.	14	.	CASSSKYTAYEQYF	TGTGCCAGCAGCTCCAAGTACACTGCCTACGAGCAGTACTTC
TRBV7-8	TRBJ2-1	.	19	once	CASSLLLNSEVGSYNEQFF	TGTGCCAGCAGCTTATTATTGAATTCGGAGGTTGGCTCCTACAATGAGCAGTTCTTC
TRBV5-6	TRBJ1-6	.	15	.	CASSMALSYNSPLHF	TGTGCCAGCAGCATGGCTCTGTCCTATAATTCACCCCTCCACTTT